A selection of T cell receptor beta chains follows, all from one sample in a study of T cells in Graves' hyperthyroidism and ophthalmopathy. TCRdb re-called the multiplex PCR reads with MiXCR, one entry per CDR3 protein. The sample consists of approximately 870,000 distinct CDR3 sequences, roughly 40% of them appearing once. Sequencing was done on a sample of blood. These receptors were taken from a man in his late teens or twenties with Graves' hyperthyroidism. Each CDR3 is given with its conserved first and last residue. D genes are given only for firm matches. A clone size is listed for some rows: how often the clone was seen (once, few, many), or a class if it is expanded.

j_call,d_call,v_call,clone_size,cdr3_nt,cdr3_aa
TRBJ1-6,.,TRBV5-1,.,TGCGCCAGCAGCTTCAGCGAGGGCACCAGCTCCTATAATTCACCCCTCCACTTT,CASSFSEGTSSYNSPLHF
TRBJ2-7,.,TRBV7-9,.,TGTGCCAGCAGTGCCCGGACAGCCTTTTACGAGCAGTACTTC,CASSARTAFYEQYF
TRBJ2-5,TRBD1,TRBV24-1,.,TGTGCCACCAGTGATTCATCCCGGACAGGGGGTGGAACGGAGACCCAGTACTTC,CATSDSSRTGGGTETQYF
TRBJ2-7,.,TRBV15,many,TGTGCCACCAGCCCTTATGGGGCCGACGAGCAGTACTTC,CATSPYGADEQYF
TRBJ1-2,.,TRBV7-2,few,TGTGCCAGCAGCCAAGAAAAGGGTGAAGGCTATGGCTACACCTTC,CASSQEKGEGYGYTF
TRBJ2-5,TRBD1,TRBV2,many,TGTGCCATCTCCAGCAGGGGACAGGGGGAGACCCAGTACTTC,CAISSRGQGETQYF
TRBJ1-3,.,TRBV7-9,many,TGTGCCAGCAGTGCCAGGGACGAGAACACCATATATTTT,CASSARDENTIYF
TRBJ2-7,.,TRBV19,few,TGTGCCAGTAGTATCGGTGGGACCATCAACGAGCAGTACTTC,CASSIGGTINEQYF
TRBJ1-5,.,TRBV15,.,TGTGCCACCAGCAGCCCACGGCCGCAACAGCCCCAGCATTTT,CATSSPRPQQPQHF
TRBJ2-5,TRBD1,TRBV7-4,.,TGTGCCAGCAGCTTAGCACAGGGGCGCCAAGAGACCCAGTACTTC,CASSLAQGRQETQYF
TRBJ1-4,TRBD1,TRBV29-1,once,TGCAGCGTTGAAGTCGGGGACAGGGCAACTAATGAAAAACTGTTTTTT,CSVEVGDRATNEKLFF
TRBJ1-2,.,TRBV7-9,.,TGTGCCAGCAGCTTACTATCCACTTCACCTAACTATAGCTACACCTTC,CASSLLSTSPNYSYTF
TRBJ2-3,.,TRBV24-1,.,TGTGCCACCAGTGAGACAGGTGGTAACACAGATACGCAGTATTTT,CATSETGGNTDTQYF
TRBJ2-5,TRBD1,TRBV7-8,.,TGTGCCAGCAGCCTAACAGGGGGCTGGCAGCCCCAGTACTTC,CASSLTGGWQPQYF
TRBJ1-1,.,TRBV29-1,.,TGCAGCAGTCCGGGGGGGAACACTGAAGCTTTCTTT,CSSPGGNTEAFF
TRBJ1-2,.,TRBV10-3,.,TGTGCCATCAGTGAGTCCGGGACCAGCTATGGCTACACCTTC,CAISESGTSYGYTF
TRBJ1-1,.,TRBV5-1,few,TGCGCCAGCAGCTTCGACACAGACACTGAAGCTTTCTTT,CASSFDTDTEAFF
TRBJ2-6,.,TRBV20-1,few,TGCAGTGCCGTGACAGGCTCCTCTGGGGCCAACGTCCTGACTTTC,CSAVTGSSGANVLTF
TRBJ2-5,.,TRBV20-1,few,TGCAGTGCTAGCCCCTGGGAGGAGTTCTTCAGCGAGACCCAGTACTTC,CSASPWEEFFSETQYF
TRBJ2-3,.,TRBV10-3,.,TGTGCCATCAGTGAGTCTGGCGGATCCGGGAAGGATACGCAGTATTTT,CAISESGGSGKDTQYF
TRBJ1-5,.,TRBV7-2,.,TGTGCCAGCAGCCAAGAGGAGGGAGCGGGCAATCAGCCCCAGCATTTT,CASSQEEGAGNQPQHF
TRBJ2-7,TRBD2,TRBV15,.,TGTGCCACCAGCAGCTTAGCGGGACTTCCCTACGAGCAGTACTTC,CATSSLAGLPYEQYF
TRBJ2-7,.,TRBV9,many,TGTGCCAGCAGCGTAGGGGCAGGGTTAGTGGGGGAGCAGTACTTC,CASSVGAGLVGEQYF
TRBJ2-2,TRBD2,TRBV4-3,.,TGCGCCAGCAGCCAAGTTCCTAGCGGGAGCACCGGGGAGCTGTTTTTT,CASSQVPSGSTGELFF
TRBJ2-7,TRBD1,TRBV12-3/TRBV12-4,.,TGTGCCAGCGGCCGTGGGACAGCCCCCTTTTATCAGTACTTC,CASGRGTAPFYQYF
TRBJ2-3,TRBD2,TRBV10-3,.,TGTGCCTCGTCGGGGGGTACAGATACGCAGTATTTT,CASSGGTDTQYF
TRBJ2-7,.,TRBV9,.,TGTGCCAGCTCCCACGCTGGCGAAGGGTACGAGCAGTACTTC,CASSHAGEGYEQYF
TRBJ1-4,.,TRBV7-9,.,TGTGCCAGCAGCTTAGCCCGAGGGTATGAAAAACTGTTTTTT,CASSLARGYEKLFF
TRBJ2-7,TRBD2,TRBV6-2/TRBV6-3,.,TGTGCCACAACCTCGAGCGTGTGGACTAGCACGATCCACGAGCAGTACTTC,CATTSSVWTSTIHEQYF
TRBJ1-1,.,TRBV6-1,.,TGTGCCAGCAGCCACGGACAGTTTGAAGCTTTCTTT,CASSHGQFEAFF
TRBJ1-5,.,TRBV20-1,.,TGCAGTGCTAGAGGGGGTTTGTCGGTCCGACAGCCCCAGCATTTT,CSARGGLSVRQPQHF
TRBJ1-2,TRBD1,TRBV9,.,TGTGCCAGCAGCTCGACCACCGGGACAGGGGATGGCTACACCTTC,CASSSTTGTGDGYTF
TRBJ1-2,.,TRBV6-5,.,TGTGCCAGCAGTACGTGGGACGGATACTATGGCTACACCTTC,CASSTWDGYYGYTF
TRBJ2-5,TRBD1,TRBV7-9,few,TGTGCCAGCAGCTCAGGGACAGGGAAGGACTACCCGAAGAAGACCCAGTACTTC,CASSSGTGKDYPKKTQYF
TRBJ2-7,.,TRBV6-5,.,TGTGCCAGCAGTAACAGATTCTGGGCTGACGAGCAGTACTTC,CASSNRFWADEQYF
TRBJ2-7,.,TRBV12-3/TRBV12-4,.,TGTGCCAGCAGTTACCGACTGTCCAAAGGGGAGCAGTACTTC,CASSYRLSKGEQYF
TRBJ2-2,TRBD2,TRBV2,.,TGTGCCAGCAGTTTAGGACTAGCGTACACCGGGGAGCTGTTTTTT,CASSLGLAYTGELFF
TRBJ2-7,.,TRBV13,few,TGTGCCAGCAGCTCTACCCCCAGTACCGGTACCTACGAGCAGTACTTC,CASSSTPSTGTYEQYF
TRBJ2-7,.,TRBV7-2,.,TGTGCCAGCAGCCAACGGACTCCCGGGACCTCCGAGCAGTACTTC,CASSQRTPGTSEQYF
TRBJ2-5,.,TRBV25-1,.,TGTGCCAGCAGTGCCGACCTGTACCAAGAGACCCAGTACTTC,CASSADLYQETQYF
TRBJ1-1,TRBD1,TRBV25-1,many,TGTGCCAGCACCTCTGGACAGGGGAGGCATTCTGAAGCTTTCTTT,CASTSGQGRHSEAFF
TRBJ1-1,TRBD1,TRBV5-1,.,TGCGCCAGCCCTCGACAGGGTAGGAACACTGAAGCTTTCTTT,CASPRQGRNTEAFF
TRBJ1-1,.,TRBV4-1,many,TGCGCCAGCAGGCAATCGGGACTCATTAACACTGAAGCTTTCTTT,CASRQSGLINTEAFF
TRBJ2-5,TRBD2,TRBV7-9,many,TGTGCCAGCAGCTTGCCCGGACTAGCGGGTCAAGAGACCCAGTACTTC,CASSLPGLAGQETQYF
TRBJ1-6,.,TRBV7-2,many,TGTGCCAGCAGCTTAACGGCAAAATCACCCCTCCACTTT,CASSLTAKSPLHF
TRBJ1-1,.,TRBV29-1,.,TGCAGCGTTAATCGGCAGGGGATGAACACTGAAGCTTTCTTT,CSVNRQGMNTEAFF
TRBJ1-4,TRBD1,TRBV7-3,few,TGTGCCAGCAGCTTAACTGGAACAGGGGACGAAAAACTGTTTTTT,CASSLTGTGDEKLFF
TRBJ1-2,.,TRBV2,.,TGTGCCAGCAGAGCCCAGGGGAACTATGGCTACACCTTC,CASRAQGNYGYTF
TRBJ2-5,TRBD2,TRBV7-2,.,TGTGCCAGCAGTTTCGCCGGGCCGACTAGCGTGTACCAAGAGACCCAGTACTTC,CASSFAGPTSVYQETQYF
TRBJ2-7,.,TRBV24-1,.,TGTGCCACCAGTGAGGGGACTTCGCACGAGCAGTACTTC,CATSEGTSHEQYF
TRBJ2-5,TRBD1,TRBV20-1,.,TGCAGTGCTAGGGAGCGACAGGGAAAGACTTCGTACCAAGAGACCCAGTACTTC,CSARERQGKTSYQETQYF
TRBJ1-5,.,TRBV20-1,few,TGCAGTGCAACAGCCGGACCGCGGAGCAATCAGCCCCAGCATTTT,CSATAGPRSNQPQHF
TRBJ2-7,TRBD2,TRBV29-1,.,TGCAGCCCCCTAGCGGGAGGCGAGCAGTACTTC,CSPLAGGEQYF
TRBJ2-2,.,TRBV2,.,TGTGCCAGCAGGAAGAGCCGTGCCCTCACCGGGGAGCTGTTTTTT,CASRKSRALTGELFF
TRBJ2-7,TRBD1,TRBV12-3/TRBV12-4,many,TGTGCCAGCAGCTTGGGGACAGGGGACGAGCAGTACTTC,CASSLGTGDEQYF
TRBJ2-2,TRBD1,TRBV5-4,.,TGTGCCAGCAGCGAGGGACAGGTGAACACCGGGGAGCTGTTTTTT,CASSEGQVNTGELFF
TRBJ1-2,.,TRBV20-1,.,TGCAGTGTCGTAGCAGGGTATGGCTACACCTTC,CSVVAGYGYTF
TRBJ2-5,TRBD1,TRBV7-8,few,TGTGCCAGCAGCGTTACTCCGGACAGGGCCTCGACCCAGTACTTC,CASSVTPDRASTQYF
TRBJ1-5,TRBD1,TRBV2,.,TGTGCCAGCAGGACAGGGGGCTTTCAGCCCCAGCATTTT,CASRTGGFQPQHF
TRBJ2-7,TRBD2,TRBV7-8,.,TGCGCCAGCAGCCAGCTTGCCGGGACTAGCGGGAGTCGAGAGCAGTACTTC,CASSQLAGTSGSREQYF